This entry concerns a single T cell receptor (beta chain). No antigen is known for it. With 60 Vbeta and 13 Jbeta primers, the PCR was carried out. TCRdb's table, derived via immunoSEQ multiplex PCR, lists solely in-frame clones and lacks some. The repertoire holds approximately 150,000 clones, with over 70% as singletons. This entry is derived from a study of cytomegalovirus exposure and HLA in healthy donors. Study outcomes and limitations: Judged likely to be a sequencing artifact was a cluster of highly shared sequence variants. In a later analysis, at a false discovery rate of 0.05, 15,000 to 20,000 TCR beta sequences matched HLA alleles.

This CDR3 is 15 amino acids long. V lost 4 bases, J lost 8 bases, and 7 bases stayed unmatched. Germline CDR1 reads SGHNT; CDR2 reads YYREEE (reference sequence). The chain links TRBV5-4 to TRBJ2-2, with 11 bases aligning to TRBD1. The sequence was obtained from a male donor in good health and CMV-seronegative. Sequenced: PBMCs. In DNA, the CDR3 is TGTGCCAGCAGCCCACGGACAGGGGGCTTGGGGGAGCTGTTTTTT. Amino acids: CASSPRTGGLGELFF.